The 11 T cell receptor beta chains reported below all come from one sample, sequenced in a study of blood T cell repertoires in COVID-19. Produced via immunoSEQ multiplex PCR; TCRdb's table is partial and in-frame only. Here the sample spans some 250,000 clones, approximately 90% being singletons. The sequencing sample was made of PBMCs or T cells enriched from blood (not recorded which). These receptors originate from a human donor in a cohort exposed to, infected with or recovered from COVID-19 (not recorded which). The donor label of this sample is uncertain.

The chain links TRBV5-1 to TRBJ1-4, with TRBD1 as a possible D gene (5 bases). This CDR3 spans 15 amino acids. V lost 4 bases, J lost 3 bases, and 13 bases lay in between. Germline V gives CDR1 SGHRS, CDR2 YFSETQ. The CDR3 DNA reads as TGCGCCAGCAGCCTAGACAGTGTTCCTAATGAAAAACTGTTTTTT. Protein sequence: CASSLDSVPNEKLFF.

The J gene is TRBJ1-1, the V gene TRBV19; the D is unclear. Trimming cost V 3 bases and J 3 bases, with 8 bases left between them. The CDR3 is 13 residues long. Germline values: CDR1 LNHDA, CDR2 SQIVND (reference sequence). This chain's CDR3 is CASSMGGYTEAFF. CDR3 DNA sequence: TGTGCCAGTAGTATGGGAGGTTACACTGAAGCTTTCTTT. Full variable domain (rest looked up from reference TRBV19 and TRBJ1-1): DGGITQSPKYLFRKEGQNVTLSCEQNLNHDAMYWYRQDPGQGLRLIYYSQIVNDFQKGDIAEGYSVSREKKESFPLTVTSAQKNPTAFYLCASSMGGYTEAFFGQGTRLTVV.

The chain links TRBV2 to TRBJ1-2, with D maybe TRBD1 (5 bases). Looked up from germline, CDR1 is SNHLY and CDR2 is FYNNEI. The germline V and J ends were trimmed by 6 bases and 4 bases, with 15 bases remaining between them. The CDR3 has 14 amino acids. The CDR3 loop is CASSMDGGPYGYTF. CDR3 sequence (DNA): TGTGCCAGCAGCATGGACGGGGGTCCCTATGGCTACACCTTC.

The chain combines TRBV29-1 with TRBJ2-7; unclear D gene. Germline V gene lookup returns CDR1 SQVTM and CDR2 ANQGSEA. V was shortened by 3 bases and J by 0 bases, with 12 bases between the two germline ends. The CDR3 is 14 amino acids. CDR3 DNA sequence: TGCAGCGTTGAGCCGGCGGATAGCTCCTACGAGCAGTACTTC. Its translation is CSVEPADSSYEQYF.

This rearrangement joins TRBV27 to TRBJ1-5; TRBD1 matches at 7 bases. This CDR3 comprises 15 residues. Germline values: CDR1 MNHEY, CDR2 SMNVEV (reference sequence). V lost 5 bases to trimming and J lost 3 bases; unmatched junction nucleotides: 7. The CDR3 DNA follows: TGTGCCAGCAGTCCGATGGACAGGCTCAATCAGCCCCAGCATTTT. Translated, it gives CASSPMDRLNQPQHF.

A note on this clone: A read error may produce the germline difference seen at one junction end. CDR3 nucleotides: TGCGCCAGCAGCCCGGGGAAAACAGACCGATTC. The encoded protein is CASSPGKTDRF. This sequence joins TRBV4-3 and TRBJ2-7, with D possibly being TRBD2 (5 bases). This CDR3 spans 11 amino acids. The germline V gene has CDR1 LGHNA and CDR2 YSLEER.

V and J are TRBV21-1 and TRBJ1-5. TRBV21-1 represents a pseudogene. CDR3 length equals 16 residues. The CDR3 region has the DNA TGTGCCAGCAGCAAAGGGGGAGGGGGGAGCAATCAGCCCCAGCATTTT. Its protein product is CASSKGGGGSNQPQHF.

CDR3 in DNA: TGCGCCACCAATAGCGGGGGGGTCTACAATGAGCAGTTCTTC. The encoded protein is CATNSGGVYNEQFF. The chain employs TRBV5-1 and TRBJ2-1; 11 bases match TRBD2. Germline V gene sequence: CDR1 SGHRS, CDR2 YFSETQ. The J segment lost 3 bases and the V segment lost 9 bases, leaving 5 bases of the junction unmatched. The CDR3 is 14 amino acids. Variable domain in full (rest from reference TRBV5-1 and TRBJ2-1): KAGVTQTPRYLIKTRGQQVTLSCSPISGHRSVSWYQQTPGQGLQFLFEYFSETQRNKGNFPGRFSGRQFSNSRSEMNVSTLELGDSALYLCATNSGGVYNEQFFGPGTRLTVL.

To note about this clone: This sample includes further DNA sequences coding for the same CDR3. The genes are TRBV5-1 and TRBJ1-1; 10 bases are shared with TRBD1. V lost 1 base, J lost 5 bases, and 5 bases stayed unmatched. Per the germline V gene, CDR1 is SGHRS and CDR2 is YFSETQ. The CDR3 runs 15 residues. The CDR3 sequence is CASSLSRDRGTEAFF. CDR3 nucleotide sequence: TGCGCCAGCAGCTTGAGTAGGGACAGGGGAACTGAAGCTTTCTTT.

The chain has TRBV18 and TRBJ1-3; D uncertain. The CDR3 is 14 amino acids. Germline V gene lookup returns CDR1 KGHSH and CDR2 LQKENI. Trimming removed 0 bases at V and 4 bases at J, with 7 bases between. The CDR3: CASSPPGRGNTIYF. In DNA, the CDR3 is TGTGCCAGCTCACCACCGGGCAGGGGAAACACCATATATTTT.

The CDR3 here is CASSMSQNYGYTF. CDR3 in DNA: TGTGCCAGTAGTATGAGCCAAAACTATGGCTACACCTTC. The V and J genes are TRBV19 and TRBJ1-2, with unresolved D. Germline V gene data show CDR1 as LNHDA and CDR2 as SQIVND (reference sequence). Trimming cost V 3 bases and J 2 bases, with 7 bases left between them. The CDR3 runs 13 residues.